What follows are 13 T cell receptor beta chains derived from one specimen sequenced in a study of blood T cell repertoires in COVID-19. Generated by immunoSEQ multiplex PCR, the TCRdb table keeps only in-frame clones and is missing some. The sample includes 150,000 or so clones, 87% seen only once; the top ten take 1.6%. Sequencing was carried out using peripheral blood. All receptors derive from a woman between 50 and 59 years old with acute or convalescent COVID-19.

This clone was counted only a few times. As DNA, the CDR3 is TGTGCCAGTAGTATTATCACAGGGAGCTCCTATAATTCACCCCTCCACTTT. This sequence encodes CASSIITGSSYNSPLHF. The chain combines TRBV19 with TRBJ1-6, with TRBD1 as a possible D gene (6 bases). Trimming cost V 3 bases and J 0 bases, with 12 bases left between them. CDR3 length: 17 amino acids. CDR1 and CDR2 from the germline V gene are LNHDA and SQIVND (reference sequence). Full variable domain (remainder filled in from reference TRBV19 and TRBJ1-6): DGGITQSPKYLFRKEGQNVTLSCEQNLNHDAMYWYRQDPGQGLRLIYYSQIVNDFQKGDIAEGYSVSREKKESFPLTVTSAQKNPTAFYLCASSIITGSSYNSPLHFGNGTRLTVT.

This rearrangement joins TRBV6-5 to TRBJ1-3, with D hard to call. Germline-derived CDR1 and CDR2 are MNHEY and SVGAGI. Trimming took off 8 bases at V and 0 bases at J, with 11 bases between the two ends. CDR3 length: 14 amino acids. In DNA form, the CDR3 reads TGTGCCAGCCGCAGGTCCTCCTCTGGAAACACCATATATTTT. It specifies CASRRSSSGNTIYF.

The rearrangement uses TRBV18 and TRBJ2-4; D is perhaps TRBD2 (6 bases). The CDR3 has 15 residues. V dropped 0 bases and J dropped 9 bases, with 15 bases sitting between them. Germline-derived CDR1 and CDR2 are KGHSH and LQKENI. CDR3 region: CASSPPSGGRGIQYF. The DNA for the CDR3 is TGTGCCAGCTCACCACCGTCCGGGGGTCGGGGCATTCAGTACTTC.

V usage is TRBV6-1 and J usage is TRBJ2-5; TRBD2 aligns across 15 bases. The CDR3 contains 20 residues. Germline V gives CDR1 MNHNS, CDR2 SASEGT. The V and J ends lost 4 bases and 5 bases, in that order; junction bases with no gene match: 17. DNA of the CDR3: TGTGCCAGCAGTGTAAGACAGGGGTGGACTAGCGGGGGGGCTCGCGAGACCCAGTACTTC. Amino acids: CASSVRQGWTSGGARETQYF.

This chain joins TRBV2 and TRBJ2-5, with D unclear. V lost 8 bases and J lost 4, with 14 bases in between. Germline V lookup: CDR1 SNHLY, CDR2 FYNNEI. The CDR3 loop spans 13 amino acids. The CDR3 loop reads CASRRLAVETQYF. CDR3 bases: TGTGCCAGCCGACGACTGGCGGTAGAGACCCAGTACTTC.

The chain recombines TRBV10-3 with TRBJ1-2, with 8 bases identical to TRBD1. The CDR3 runs to 14 residues. Germline V gene lookup returns CDR1 ENHRY and CDR2 SYGVKD. J gave up 5 bases and V 1 base, and 3 bases lay outside the gene matches. The CDR3, as DNA: TGTGCCATCAGTGAGTACGACAGGGGTTATGGCTACACCTTC. It encodes CAISEYDRGYGYTF.

The chain carries TRBV5-1 and TRBJ2-5, with 8 bases lining up with TRBD1. Trimming removed 3 bases from V and 4 bases from J; junction bases left unmatched: 5. Germline lookup yields CDR1 SGHRS and CDR2 YFSETQ. The CDR3 extends over 14 amino acids. As DNA, the CDR3 is TGCGCCAGCAGCTCCGGACAGGGAACAGAGACCCAGTACTTC. It yields the protein CASSSGQGTETQYF.

CDR3 amino acids: CASSQDGTRSNEQFF. CDR3 nucleotide sequence: TGTGCCAGCAGCCAAGACGGGACTAGATCCAATGAGCAGTTCTTC. V is TRBV3-1 (or the pseudogene TRBV3-2) and J is TRBJ2-1; 8 bases agree with TRBD2. Trimming at V came to 0 bases and at J to 6 bases, leaving 4 bases not matched to a gene. In germline, CDR1 is LGHDT, CDR2 YNNKEL (reference sequence). CDR3 length: 15 residues.

This clone appeared a single time. The chain employs TRBV4-1 and TRBJ1-6, with a weak D call TRBD1 (6 bases). Germline assignment: CDR1 MGHRA and CDR2 YSYEKL. This CDR3 spans 13 amino acids. V gave up 5 bases and J gave up 10 bases, with 12 bases separating them. The DNA for the CDR3 is TGCGCCAGCAGCTCCCGGACAGCGTCACCCCTCCACTTT. Amino acids: CASSSRTASPLHF.

This clone was seen a handful of times. V gene TRBV5-1 combines with J gene TRBJ1-4, with D maybe TRBD1 (5 bases). V was cut by 0 bases and J by 0 bases, with 12 bases left in between. This CDR3 has 17 residues. CDR1 SGHRS and CDR2 YFSETQ come from the germline V gene. The chain's CDR3 is CASSLAHGGATNEKLFF. Here the CDR3 DNA reads TGCGCCAGCAGCTTGGCCCACGGGGGTGCAACTAATGAAAAACTGTTTTTT.

The rearrangement links TRBV23-1 to TRBJ2-7; possible D gene TRBD2, 7 bases. TRBV23-1 is flagged as an ORF with uncertain function. The CDR3 totals 14 residues. The V and J ends lost 4 bases and 5 bases respectively, with 15 bases between them. CDR3 in amino acids: CASSLGGAKDEQYF. CDR3 sequence (DNA): TGCGCCAGCAGTCTAGGGGGGGCAAAGGACGAGCAGTACTTC.

The rearrangement links TRBV9 to TRBJ2-2, with TRBD2 matching 10 bases. Trimming took 3 bases from V and 4 from J; bases not matched to a gene: 3. Per the germline V gene, CDR1 is SGDLS and CDR2 is YYNGEE. This CDR3 is built from 15 residues. CDR3 protein: CASSAGTSATGELFF. The DNA of the CDR3 is TGTGCCAGCAGCGCCGGGACTAGCGCCACCGGGGAGCTGTTTTTT.

V is TRBV7-2 and J is TRBJ2-7, with a tentative D call TRBD1 (5 bases). Germline CDR1 is SGHTA and CDR2 is FQGNSA. Trimming removed 1 base at V and 7 bases at J, with 11 bases between. The CDR3 sequence is 13 residues long. This chain's CDR3 is CASSLETQGEQYF. The CDR3 nucleotides are TGTGCCAGCAGCTTAGAGACTCAGGGAGAGCAGTACTTC.